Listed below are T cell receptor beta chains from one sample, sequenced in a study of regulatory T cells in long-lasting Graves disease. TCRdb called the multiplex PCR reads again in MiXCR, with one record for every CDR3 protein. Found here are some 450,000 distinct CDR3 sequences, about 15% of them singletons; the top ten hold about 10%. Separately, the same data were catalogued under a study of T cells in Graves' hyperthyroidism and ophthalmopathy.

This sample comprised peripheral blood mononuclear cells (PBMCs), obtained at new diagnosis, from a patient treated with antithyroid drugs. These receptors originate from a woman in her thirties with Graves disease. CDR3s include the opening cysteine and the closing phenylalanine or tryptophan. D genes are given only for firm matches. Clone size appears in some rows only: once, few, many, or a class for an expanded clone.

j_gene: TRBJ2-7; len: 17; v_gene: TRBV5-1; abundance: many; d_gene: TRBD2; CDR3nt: TGCGCCAGCAGCTTACGGACTAGCGGGAGCATCTCAGCCGAGCAGTACTTC; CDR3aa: CASSLRTSGSISAEQYF
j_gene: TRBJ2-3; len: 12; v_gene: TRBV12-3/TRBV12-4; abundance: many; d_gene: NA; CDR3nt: TGTGCCAGCAGTTTTAGGTCAGATACGCAGTATTTT; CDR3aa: CASSFRSDTQYF
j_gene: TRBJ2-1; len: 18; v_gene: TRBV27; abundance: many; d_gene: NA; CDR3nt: TGTGCCAGCAGTTCTGCCGGGTCCTCCTCCATTTTATACAATGAGCAGTTCTTC; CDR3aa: CASSSAGSSSILYNEQFF
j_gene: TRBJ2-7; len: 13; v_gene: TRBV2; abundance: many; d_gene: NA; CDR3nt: TGTGCCTCCGGGATTGCGGACTCCTACGAGCAGTACTTC; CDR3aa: CASGIADSYEQYF
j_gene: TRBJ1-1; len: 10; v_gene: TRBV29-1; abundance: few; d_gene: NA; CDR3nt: TGCAGCTGCAGGGACACTGAAGCTTTCTTT; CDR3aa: CSCRDTEAFF
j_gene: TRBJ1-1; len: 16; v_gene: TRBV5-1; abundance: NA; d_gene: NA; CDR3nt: TGCGCCAGCAGCACCCGGGGCAGGGGTTCGAACACTGAAGCTTTCTTT; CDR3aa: CASSTRGRGSNTEAFF
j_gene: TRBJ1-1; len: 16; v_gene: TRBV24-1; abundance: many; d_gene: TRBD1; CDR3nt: TGTGCCACCAGTGATTCACGGACAGGGGGGAACACTGAAGCTTTCTTT; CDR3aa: CATSDSRTGGNTEAFF
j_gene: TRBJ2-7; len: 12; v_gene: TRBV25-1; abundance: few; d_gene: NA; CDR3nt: TGTGCCAGCAGTGACAGAGCCTACGAGCAGTACTTC; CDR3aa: CASSDRAYEQYF
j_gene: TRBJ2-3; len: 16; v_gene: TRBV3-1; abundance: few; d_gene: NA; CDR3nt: TGTGCCAGCAGCCAAGGTTCTAGCGCTAGCACAGATACGCAGTATTTT; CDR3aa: CASSQGSSASTDTQYF
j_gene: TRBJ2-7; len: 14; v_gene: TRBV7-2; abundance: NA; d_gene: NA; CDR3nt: TGTGCCAGCAGCTTAATACCCAGCCAATACGAGCAGTACTTC; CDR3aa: CASSLIPSQYEQYF
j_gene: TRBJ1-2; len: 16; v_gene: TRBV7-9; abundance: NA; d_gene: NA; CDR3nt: TGTGCCAGCAGCTCCGACTGGGGTTTTCGGAACTATGGCTACACCTTC; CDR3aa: CASSSDWGFRNYGYTF
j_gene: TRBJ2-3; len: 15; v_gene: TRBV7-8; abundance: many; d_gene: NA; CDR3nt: TGTGCCAGCAGCTTAGAGGGGGAAGGGGCAGATACGCAGTATTTT; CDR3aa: CASSLEGEGADTQYF
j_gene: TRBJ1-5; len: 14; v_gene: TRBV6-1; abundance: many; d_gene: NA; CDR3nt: TGTGCCAGCAGTGAGTGGGGCAGCGATCAGCCCCAGCATTTT; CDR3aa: CASSEWGSDQPQHF
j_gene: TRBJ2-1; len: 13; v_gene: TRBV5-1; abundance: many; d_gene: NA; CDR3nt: TGCGCCAGCAGTGTCTGGGAACACAATGAGCAGTTCTTC; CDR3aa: CASSVWEHNEQFF
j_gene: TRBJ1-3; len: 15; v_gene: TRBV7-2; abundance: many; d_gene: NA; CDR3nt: TGTGCCAGCAGCTTCCCAGGGAAGTCTGGAAACACCATATATTTT; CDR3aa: CASSFPGKSGNTIYF
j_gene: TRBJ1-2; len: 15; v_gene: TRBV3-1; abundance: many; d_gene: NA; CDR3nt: TGTGCCAGCAGCCAATCAGGCGGGGAAGGCTATGGCTACACCTTC; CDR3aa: CASSQSGGEGYGYTF
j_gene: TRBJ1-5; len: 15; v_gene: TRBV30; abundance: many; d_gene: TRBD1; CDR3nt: TGTGCCTGCGGGACAGGGCGGGGATCGGGCCAGCCCCAGCATTTT; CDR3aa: CACGTGRGSGQPQHF
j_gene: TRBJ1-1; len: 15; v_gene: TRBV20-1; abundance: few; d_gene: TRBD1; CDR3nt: TGCAGTGCTAGGGACAGGGGGCTTTCTATCGCTGAAGCTTTCTTT; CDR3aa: CSARDRGLSIAEAFF
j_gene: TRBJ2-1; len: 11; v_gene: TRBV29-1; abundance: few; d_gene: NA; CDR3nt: TGCAGCGTTGGTTCCTACAATGAGCAGTTCTTC; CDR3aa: CSVGSYNEQFF
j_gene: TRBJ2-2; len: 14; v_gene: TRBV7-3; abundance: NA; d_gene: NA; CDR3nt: TGTGCCAGCAGCTTGGGGCCTGGGACCGGGGAGCTGTTTTTT; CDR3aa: CASSLGPGTGELFF
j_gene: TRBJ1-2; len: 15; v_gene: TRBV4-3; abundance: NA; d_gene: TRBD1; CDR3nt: TGCGCCAGCAGCCAAGAACAGGGGCGTGACTATGGCTACACCTTC; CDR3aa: CASSQEQGRDYGYTF
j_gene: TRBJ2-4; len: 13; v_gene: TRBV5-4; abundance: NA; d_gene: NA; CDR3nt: TGTGCCAGCAGACTTCATGGCGCGGACATTCAGTACTTC; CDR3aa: CASRLHGADIQYF
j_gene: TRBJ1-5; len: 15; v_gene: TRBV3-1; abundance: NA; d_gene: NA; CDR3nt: TGTGCCAGCAGCCAAACTTGGGGAGGCAATCAGCCCCAGCATTTT; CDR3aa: CASSQTWGGNQPQHF
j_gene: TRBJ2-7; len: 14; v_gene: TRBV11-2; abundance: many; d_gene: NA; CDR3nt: TGTGCCAGCAGCCCCCATAGCTTCGGCTACGAGCAGTACTTC; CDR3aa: CASSPHSFGYEQYF
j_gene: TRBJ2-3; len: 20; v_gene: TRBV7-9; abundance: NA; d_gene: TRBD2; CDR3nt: TGTGCCAGCAGCACACACGGGACTAGCGGGAGGCCCACTAGCACAGATACGCAGTATTTT; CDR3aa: CASSTHGTSGRPTSTDTQYF
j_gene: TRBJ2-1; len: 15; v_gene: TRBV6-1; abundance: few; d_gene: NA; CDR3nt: TGTGCCAGCAGTCTTTCTAGCGCCCGATACAATGAGCAGTTCTTC; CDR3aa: CASSLSSARYNEQFF
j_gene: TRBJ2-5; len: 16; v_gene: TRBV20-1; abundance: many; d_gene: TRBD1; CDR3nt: TGCAGTGCCTTACAGGGGGCAGGGGGCTACCAAGAGACCCAGTACTTC; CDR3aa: CSALQGAGGYQETQYF
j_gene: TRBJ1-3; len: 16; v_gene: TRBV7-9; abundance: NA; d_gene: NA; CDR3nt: TGTGCCACCACTAAATCGACAGATTCCTCTGGAAACACCATATATTTT; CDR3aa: CATTKSTDSSGNTIYF
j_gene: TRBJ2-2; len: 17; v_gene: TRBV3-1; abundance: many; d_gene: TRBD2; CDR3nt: TGTGCCAGCAGCCTCGGACTAGCAGGTTGGGGCACCGGGGAGCTGTTTTTT; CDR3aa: CASSLGLAGWGTGELFF
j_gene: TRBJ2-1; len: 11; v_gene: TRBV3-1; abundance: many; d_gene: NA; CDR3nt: TGTGCCAGCAGCCAGGGGGTTGAGCAGTTCTTC; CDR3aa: CASSQGVEQFF
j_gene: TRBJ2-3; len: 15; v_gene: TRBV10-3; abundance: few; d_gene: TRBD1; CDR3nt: TGTGCCATCAGTGGCCGGACAGGGATTGAGGATACGCAGTATTTT; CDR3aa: CAISGRTGIEDTQYF
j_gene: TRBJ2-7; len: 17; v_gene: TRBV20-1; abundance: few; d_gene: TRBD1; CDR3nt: TGCAGTGCTAGGGCCAGGGACAGGGGGCCTATAGCCTACGAGCAGTACTTC; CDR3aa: CSARARDRGPIAYEQYF
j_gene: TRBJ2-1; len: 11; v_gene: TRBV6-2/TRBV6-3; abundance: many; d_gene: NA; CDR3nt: TGTGCCAGCGGTACATACAATGAGCAGTTCTTC; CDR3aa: CASGTYNEQFF
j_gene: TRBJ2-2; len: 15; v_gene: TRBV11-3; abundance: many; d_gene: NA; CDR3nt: TGTGCCAGCAGCTCCGACAACCAGGAGGCCGGGGAGCTGTTTTTT; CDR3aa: CASSSDNQEAGELFF
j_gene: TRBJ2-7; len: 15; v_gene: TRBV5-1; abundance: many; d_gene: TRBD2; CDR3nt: TGTGCCAGCAGCCTAGGGACTAGCGGGATGTACGAGCAGTACTTC; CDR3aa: CASSLGTSGMYEQYF
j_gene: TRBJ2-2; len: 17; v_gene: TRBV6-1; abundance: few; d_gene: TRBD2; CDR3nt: TGTGCCAGCAGTGACTCGGGACTAGCGGGAGGTGCCGGGGAGCTGTTTTTT; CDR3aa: CASSDSGLAGGAGELFF
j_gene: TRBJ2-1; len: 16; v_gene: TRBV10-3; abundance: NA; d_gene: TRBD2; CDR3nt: TGTGCCATCGAAACCGCCGGGACTAGCGGGTACAATGAGCAGTTCTTC; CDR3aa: CAIETAGTSGYNEQFF
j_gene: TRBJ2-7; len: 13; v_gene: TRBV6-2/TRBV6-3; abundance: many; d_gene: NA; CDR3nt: TGTGCCAGCAGTAACTCCCTCGCTTACGAGCAGTACTTC; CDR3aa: CASSNSLAYEQYF
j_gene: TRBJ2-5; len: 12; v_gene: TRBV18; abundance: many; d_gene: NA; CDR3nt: TGTGCCAGCTCACCACCGGAGGAGACCCAGTACTTC; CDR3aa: CASSPPEETQYF
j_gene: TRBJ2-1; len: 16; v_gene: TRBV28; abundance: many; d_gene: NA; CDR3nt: TGTGCCAGCAGTAAGGGCGTGGCCTACTCCTACAATGAGCAGTTCTTC; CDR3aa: CASSKGVAYSYNEQFF
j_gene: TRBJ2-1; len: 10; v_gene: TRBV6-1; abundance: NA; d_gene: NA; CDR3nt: TGTGCCAGCACTGCCGGTGAGCAGTTCTTC; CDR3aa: CASTAGEQFF
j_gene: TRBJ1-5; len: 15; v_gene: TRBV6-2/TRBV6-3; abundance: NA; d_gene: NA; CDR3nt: TGTGCCAGCAGTGAAGGGGGGCATGGTCTGGCCCCCCGACATTTT; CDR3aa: CASSEGGHGLAPRHF
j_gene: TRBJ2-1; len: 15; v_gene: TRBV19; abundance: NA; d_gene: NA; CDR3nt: TGTGCCAGTAGTATTCGGGTCGGGAGATACAATGAGCAGTTCTTC; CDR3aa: CASSIRVGRYNEQFF
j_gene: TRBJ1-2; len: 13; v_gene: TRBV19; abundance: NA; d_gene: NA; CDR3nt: TGTGCCAGTAGTCCGAAAGACCTATGGGGCTACACCTTC; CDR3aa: CASSPKDLWGYTF
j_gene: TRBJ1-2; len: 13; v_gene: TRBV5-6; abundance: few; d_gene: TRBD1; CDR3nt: TGTGCCACCCGGGACAGGAACAACTATGGCTACACCTTC; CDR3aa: CATRDRNNYGYTF
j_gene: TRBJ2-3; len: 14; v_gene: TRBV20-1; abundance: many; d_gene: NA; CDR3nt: TGCAGTGCTTTTTTAGCGGCGGGTTGGGATACGCAGTATTTT; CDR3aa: CSAFLAAGWDTQYF
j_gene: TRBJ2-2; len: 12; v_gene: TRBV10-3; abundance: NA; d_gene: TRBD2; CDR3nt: TGTGCCATCGGGGGGGGGACCGGGGGGCTGTTTTTT; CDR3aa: CAIGGGTGGLFF
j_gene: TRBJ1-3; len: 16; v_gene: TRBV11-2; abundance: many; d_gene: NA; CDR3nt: TGTGCCAGCAGCTCGTTAAGAGGGACGGCTGGAAACACCATATATTTT; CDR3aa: CASSSLRGTAGNTIYF
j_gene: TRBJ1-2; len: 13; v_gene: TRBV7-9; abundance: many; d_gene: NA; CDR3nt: TGTGCCAGCAGCTCCCCTCTGGGCTATGGCTACACCTTC; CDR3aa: CASSSPLGYGYTF
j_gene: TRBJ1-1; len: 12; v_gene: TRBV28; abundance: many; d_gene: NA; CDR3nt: TGTGCCAGCGGTCAGGGATACACTGAAGCTTTCTTT; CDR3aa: CASGQGYTEAFF
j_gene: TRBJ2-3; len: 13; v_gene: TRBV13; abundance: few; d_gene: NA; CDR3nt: TGTGCCAGCAACCCTCCCAGTGATTATACGCAGTATTTT; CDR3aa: CASNPPSDYTQYF
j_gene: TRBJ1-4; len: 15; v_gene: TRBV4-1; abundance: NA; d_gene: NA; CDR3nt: TGCGCCAGCAGCCAACCAGGGCAGGGATTGGAAAAACTGTTTTTT; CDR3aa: CASSQPGQGLEKLFF
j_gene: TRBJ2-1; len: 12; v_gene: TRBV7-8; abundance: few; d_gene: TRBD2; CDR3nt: TGTGCCAGCAATCCCACGGCGGGGGAAAAGTTCTTC; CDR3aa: CASNPTAGEKFF
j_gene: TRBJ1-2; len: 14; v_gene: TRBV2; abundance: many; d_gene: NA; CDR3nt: TGTGCCAGCAGTGAACGGGGGCGCGACTATGGCTACACCTTC; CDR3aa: CASSERGRDYGYTF